One and the same sample provided the 8 T cell receptor beta chains below, sequenced in a study of blood T cells in healthy people across ages (dated by TCRdb to the mid-2010s). Library construction relied on 5' RACE. The listed sequencing device is Illumina HiSeq 2500. A second roughly 6 to 12 cycle PCR used a sample-barcoded 5' primer and a J-beta primer mix. The public reads were quality trimmed at Q25 with fastp and then assembled into clones with MiXCR by TCRdb, keeping productive beta chains. Each CDR3 protein gets just one entry, which takes the most common genes and DNA from the rows behind it. Within this sample are around 1,500,000 distinct CDR3 sequences, with roughly 45% of them counted one time only. In total, the top ten clones hold roughly 7.9% of the sample. The sample taken for sequencing was blood. The receptor set was obtained from a woman between 18 and 29 years old in good health.

The rearrangement joins TRBV2 to TRBJ1-4; maybe TRBD1 (5 bases). Looked up from germline, CDR1 is SNHLY and CDR2 is FYNNEI. V was shortened by 7 bases and J by 0 bases, with 12 bases between the two germline ends. The CDR3 contains 15 residues. DNA of the CDR3: TGTGCCAGCATTTCGGGGCCCACAACTAATGAAAAACTGTTTTTT. This codes for CASISGPTTNEKLFF.

This clonotype was detected a few times. V and J are TRBV10-3 and TRBJ2-3, with 11 bases fitting TRBD2. This CDR3 comprises 17 residues. CDR1 is ENHRY, CDR2 SYGVKD, per germline. V was clipped by 5 bases and J by 1 base; unmatched bases: 8. This CDR3 reads CAISHYLAGGGTDTQYF. DNA for the CDR3: TGTGCCATCAGTCACTACCTAGCGGGAGGCGGCACAGATACGCAGTATTTT.

The gene calls are TRBV7-7 and TRBJ2-7; TRBD1 agrees at 8 bases. Germline-derived CDR1 and CDR2 are SSHAT and FNYEAQ (reference sequence). CDR3 length: 13 amino acids. V lost 5 bases and J lost 5; bases outside the gene matches: 5. CDR3 protein: CASSAQQGDEQYF. The CDR3 DNA sequence: TGTGCCAGCAGCGCGCAACAGGGGGACGAGCAGTACTTC.

This clonotype was recorded a few times. The V call is TRBV6-6, the J call TRBJ1-2, with D uncertain. The germline V gene encodes CDR1 MNHNY and CDR2 SVGAGI (reference sequence). The CDR3 length is 12 residues. Trimming took 11 bases from V and 1 from J, leaving 11 bases between them. CDR3 in amino acids: CASGGNNYGYTF. CDR3 DNA sequence: TGTGCCTCCGGAGGTAATAACTATGGCTACACCTTC.

This clonotype has a handful of counts. V usage is TRBV11-3 and J usage is TRBJ1-1; D remains ambiguous. CDR3 length equals 15 residues. CDR1 and CDR2 from the germline V gene are SGHNT and YENEEA. Trimming pared 0 bases from V and 1 base from J, leaving 9 bases between. The DNA for the CDR3 is TGTGCCAGCAGCTTAGAAGGCCTTAGGAACACTGAAGCTTTCTTT. This codes for CASSLEGLRNTEAFF.

This chain uses TRBV2 with TRBJ2-1, with 8 bases identical to TRBD2. The trim removed 2 bases at V and 6 bases at J, leaving 6 bases unmatched. CDR3 length: 15 amino acids. Per the germline V gene, CDR1 is SNHLY and CDR2 is FYNNEI. In nucleotides, the CDR3 is TGTGCCAGCAGTGAAAGGGCGGGAGGCTCCAATGAGCAGTTCTTC. Amino acids: CASSERAGGSNEQFF.

This clonotype was detected only once. This chain joins TRBV14 and TRBJ2-1; 12 bases map to TRBD2. This CDR3 is built from 14 residues. V lost 1 base to trimming and J lost 10 bases; unmatched junction nucleotides: 2. The germline gives CDR1 SGHDN, CDR2 FVKESK. This chain's CDR3 is CASSQGLAGVEQFF. The DNA for the CDR3 is TGTGCCAGCAGCCAAGGACTAGCGGGAGTCGAGCAGTTCTTC.

The chain carries TRBV2 and TRBJ2-7, with D unresolved. This CDR3 comprises 17 residues. Germline-derived CDR1 and CDR2 are SNHLY and FYNNEI. V lost 7 bases, J lost 1 base, and 23 bases lay in between. The CDR3, as DNA: TGTGCCAGCAATCCTGGGCTGGCGGCAACCATATCCTACGAGCAGTACTTC. This sequence encodes CASNPGLAATISYEQYF.